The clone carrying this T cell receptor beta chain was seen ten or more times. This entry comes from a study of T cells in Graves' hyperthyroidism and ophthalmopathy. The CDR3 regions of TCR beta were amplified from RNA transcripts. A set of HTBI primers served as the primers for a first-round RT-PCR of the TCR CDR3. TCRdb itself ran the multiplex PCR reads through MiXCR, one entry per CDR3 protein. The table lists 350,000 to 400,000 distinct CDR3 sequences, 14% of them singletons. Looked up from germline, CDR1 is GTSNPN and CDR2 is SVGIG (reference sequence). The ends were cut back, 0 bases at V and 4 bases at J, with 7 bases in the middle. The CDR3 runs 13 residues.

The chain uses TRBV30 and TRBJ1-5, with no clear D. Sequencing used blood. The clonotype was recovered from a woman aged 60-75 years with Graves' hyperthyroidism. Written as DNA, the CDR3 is TGTGCCTGGAGTGTCTCAAGAAATCAGCCCCAGCATTTT. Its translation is CAWSVSRNQPQHF. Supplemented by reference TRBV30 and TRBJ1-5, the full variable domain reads SQTIHQWPATLVQPVGSPLSLECTVEGTSNPNLYWYRQAAGRGLQLLFYSVGIGQISSEVPQNLSASRPQDRQFILSSKKLLLSDSGFYLCAWSVSRNQPQHFGDGTRLSIL.